This T cell receptor beta chain was observed in a study of blood T cell repertoires in COVID-19. Germline-derived CDR1 and CDR2 are LGHDT and YNNKEL (reference sequence). The CDR3 has 17 amino acids. Trimming took 3 bases from V and 4 from J, leaving 21 bases between them. Sequenced by immunoSEQ multiplex PCR; TCRdb stores in-frame clones only, minus some. The sample consists of more than 300,000 clones, 88% of them appearing once. Seattle patient enrollment occurred during active infection, with longitudinal follow-up thereafter. Sequencing was done on a sample of peripheral blood. The clonotype comes from a woman aged 70-85 years with COVID-19, enrolled during active disease. This chain joins TRBV3-1 (or the pseudogene TRBV3-2) and TRBJ1-2, with a possible D match to TRBD1 (5 bases). CDR3 nucleotide sequence: TGTGCCAGCAGCCAGAGGATGGGGGAGGGTTTAGGCTATGGCTACACCTTC. Its protein is CASSQRMGEGLGYGYTF.